This TCR beta chain is from a study of blood T cell repertoires in COVID-19. With V trimmed by 0 bases and J by 2 bases, 3 bases remained unmatched. Germline V lookup: CDR1 SGDLS, CDR2 YYNGEE. The CDR3 is 15 amino acids. As handled by the study authors: Researchers report that nucleated cell counts were estimated from reference gene primer amplification. Clones were read by immunoSEQ multiplex PCR, and TCRdb kept only the in-frame ones, dropping some. V and J calls and clone size are as listed in that table; D and trimming were resolved from the DNA. The table lists about 250,000 clones, 75% to 90% of them singletons. Participant reports of clinical history set cohort assignment.

This rearrangement joins TRBV9 to TRBJ2-7; 9 positions match TRBD2. The sample comprised PBMCs or T cells enriched from blood (not recorded which). The receptor's source is a woman aged 25 to 39 with acute COVID-19. DNA of the CDR3: TGTGCCAGCAGCGTAGGAGGCGGGAGGGCCTACGAGCAGTACTTC. This encodes CASSVGGGRAYEQYF.